This T cell receptor (beta chain) was profiled in a study of blood T cells in healthy people across ages. Study as a whole: Capturing about one barcoded beta molecule per two T cells was achieved by template switching. Overall study results and limits: Diversity of TCR beta per million T cells declined in a roughly linear way with age.

Using a J-beta primer mix together with a sample-barcoded 5' primer, a second PCR was run for roughly 7 to 11 cycles. MiXCR, run by TCRdb on the 5' RACE reads, gives a single entry per CDR3 protein. The sample has around 1.5 million distinct CDR3 sequences, roughly 59% seen once. Turning to this clonotype: What it recognizes is unknown.

CDR3 length: 13 residues. Per the germline V gene, CDR1 is MDHEN and CDR2 is SYDVKM. Trimming cost V 6 bases and J 3 bases, with 12 bases left between them. Samples had at least 7 million PBMCs isolated from them. The sequencing sample was made of blood. This chain connects TRBV28 to TRBJ2-7; perhaps TRBD2 as D (6 bases). The TCR originated in a man between 18 and 29 years old in good health. The CDR3 region is CASRRSGDYEQYF. DNA for the CDR3: TGTGCCAGCAGGCGTTCGGGGGACTACGAGCAGTACTTC.